The 5 T cell receptor beta chains in this list originate from one sample, sequenced in a study of metastatic and nonmetastatic thyroid tumors. All patients were untreated before thyroid surgery. Through MiXCR, TCRdb re-clonotyped the PCR reads. The sample holds 30,000 to 45,000 clones, about half seen once. The sequenced sample consisted of tumor tissue. Every receptor here comes from a male donor with papillary thyroid cancer or a benign thyroid nodule (not recorded which). Some clones in this sample may be carry-over from other donors' samples.

The chain combines TRBV6-1 with TRBJ2-3; 11 bases match TRBD1. CDR1 and CDR2 from the germline V gene are MNHNS and SASEGT. The CDR3 length is 14 residues. V was pared by 10 bases and J by 8 bases, with 11 bases of the junction left unmatched. As DNA, the CDR3 is TGTGCCACCGACCCGGGACAGGGGGAAGGTACGCAGTATTTT. Translating it yields CATDPGQGEGTQYF.

The table lists this clone with a few counts. This sample also contains other DNA sequences that code for the same CDR3. CDR3 region: CASSYTTGELFF. Here the CDR3 DNA reads TGTGCCAGCAGTTACACCACCGGGGAGCTGTTTTTT. The chain has TRBV6-5 and TRBJ2-2; D remains ambiguous. CDR1 and CDR2 from the germline V gene are MNHEY and SVGAGI. V was pared by 2 bases and J by 4 bases, with 2 bases between. The CDR3 runs to 12 residues.

This chain links TRBV30 with TRBJ1-6; possible D gene TRBD1, 6 bases. The CDR3 runs 13 residues. Germline-derived CDR1 and CDR2 are GTSNPN and SVGIG (reference sequence). With 2 bases removed from V and 10 bases from J, the gap between germline ends came to 12 bases. The CDR3 loop is CAWSIRGSSPLHF. The CDR3 coding sequence is TGTGCCTGGAGTATTAGGGGGAGCTCACCCCTCCACTTT.

The chain links TRBV20-1 to TRBJ2-3; 10 bases match TRBD2. The CDR3 runs 17 residues. CDR1 DFQATT and CDR2 SNEGSKA come from the germline V gene (reference sequence). V was pared by 3 bases and J by 4 bases, with 13 bases of the junction left unmatched. In nucleotides, the CDR3 is TGCAGTGCTAGTGGATTGGGACTAGCGTACTTCTCAGATACGCAGTATTTT. Translation: CSASGLGLAYFSDTQYF.

This clone has more than one count but fewer than ten. This chain links TRBV20-1 with TRBJ2-7; possibly TRBD1 for D (6 bases). Germline CDR1 and CDR2: DFQATT and SNEGSKA (reference sequence). The CDR3 has 14 residues. V lost 0 bases and J 3 bases, leaving 12 bases between the germline ends. The DNA for the CDR3 is TGCAGTGCTAGAGATGATACAGGGAACTACGAGCAGTACTTC. Translating gives CSARDDTGNYEQYF.